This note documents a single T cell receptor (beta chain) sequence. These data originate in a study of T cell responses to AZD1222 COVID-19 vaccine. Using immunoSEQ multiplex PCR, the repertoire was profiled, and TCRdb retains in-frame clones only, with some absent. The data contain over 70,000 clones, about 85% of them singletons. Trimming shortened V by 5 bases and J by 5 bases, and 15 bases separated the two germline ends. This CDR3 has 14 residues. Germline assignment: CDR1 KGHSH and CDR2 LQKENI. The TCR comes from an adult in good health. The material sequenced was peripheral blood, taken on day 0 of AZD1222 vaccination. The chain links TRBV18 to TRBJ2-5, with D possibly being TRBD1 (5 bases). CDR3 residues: CASSTTALRETQYF. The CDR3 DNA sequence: TGTGCCAGCTCAACGACAGCCCTCAGGGAGACCCAGTACTTC. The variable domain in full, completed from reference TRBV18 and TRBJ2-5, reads NAGVMQNPRHLVRRRGQEARLRCSPMKGHSHVYWYRQLPEEGLKFMVYLQKENIIDESGMPKERFSAEFPKEGPSILRIQQVVRGDSAAYFCASSTTALRETQYFGPGTRLLVL.